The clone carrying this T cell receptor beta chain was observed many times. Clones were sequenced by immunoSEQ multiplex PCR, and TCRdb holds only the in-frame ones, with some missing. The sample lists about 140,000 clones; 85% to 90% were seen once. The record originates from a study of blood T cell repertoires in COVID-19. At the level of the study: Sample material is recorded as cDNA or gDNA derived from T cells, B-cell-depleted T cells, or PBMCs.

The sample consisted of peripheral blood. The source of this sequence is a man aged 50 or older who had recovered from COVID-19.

The CDR3 region is CASSGGQGLGGYTF. CDR3 in DNA: TGCGCCAGCAGTGGGGGACAGGGGTTAGGCGGCTACACCTTC. The chain is built from TRBV10-2 and TRBJ1-2, with 10 bases that match TRBD1. Per the germline V gene, CDR1 is WSHSY and CDR2 is SAAADI. V shed 4 bases and J 8 bases; nucleotides not matched to a gene: 7. This CDR3 comprises 14 residues.